The clone carrying this T cell receptor beta chain was seen only a few times. The data derive from a study of T cells after yellow fever vaccination. TCRdb reanalysed the 5' RACE reads using MiXCR and keeps one entry per CDR3 protein. The table includes 600,000 to 750,000 distinct CDR3 sequences, 12% detected once. V was shortened by 5 bases and J by 5 bases, with 24 bases between the two germline ends. This CDR3 contains 17 residues. The germline V gene encodes CDR1 SGHTA and CDR2 FQGNSA. The receptor's source is a man younger than 45 who received the YFV17D yellow fever vaccine. Here the sequenced sample was PBMCs, taken on the day of the yellow fever booster vaccination. The chain joins TRBV7-2 to TRBJ1-1; D is undetermined. CDR3 residues: CASSPRDWSQRRTEAFF. Written as DNA, the CDR3 is TGTGCCAGCAGCCCCCGGGATTGGTCGCAGAGGAGGACTGAAGCTTTCTTT.